This T cell receptor beta chain is from a study of blood T cell repertoires in COVID-19. Study summary: Italy, Spain and the United States were the sources of the convalescent and acute COVID-19 samples. Sample material is recorded as cDNA or gDNA derived from T cells, B-cell-depleted T cells, or PBMCs.

Authors' analysis steps: By means of reference gene primer amplification, nucleated cell counts were estimated. Produced via immunoSEQ multiplex PCR; TCRdb's table is partial and in-frame only. V and J calls and clone size are those listed in that table; D and trimming were worked out from the DNA. This sample carries some 77,000 clones, around 90% of them seen once, and the ten largest clones take just over 8%. Per the germline V gene, CDR1 is SGDLS and CDR2 is YYNGEE. The CDR3 spans 18 residues. V lost 4 bases and J lost 0, with 23 bases in between. The receptor comes from a man under 40 with acute or convalescent COVID-19. The rearrangement uses TRBV9 and TRBJ2-7, with D tentatively TRBD1 (8 bases). The sequenced sample was peripheral blood. CDR3 sequence: CASSPQGALAESSYEQYF. The CDR3 bases are TGTGCCAGCAGCCCCCAGGGGGCTCTAGCGGAGAGCTCCTACGAGCAGTACTTC.